These T cell receptor beta chains were read from a single sample in a study of identical twins. TCRdb fed the 5' RACE reads into MiXCR, producing one record per CDR3 protein. The sample comprises roughly 480,000 distinct CDR3 sequences, more than 20% of which are singletons, and roughly 2.8% rests with the top ten. These same data were also listed under a study on T cells expressing NK-cell markers.

Material for sequencing was CD4+ T cells sorted from blood. Receptors were obtained from a woman under 30 in good health. Each CDR3 is given without its conserved first and last residue. Clone size, where shown, is once, few, many, or a class for clones that have expanded.

CDR3 protein | V gene | clone size | J gene
ASSTGLSTGELF | TRBV5-1 | once | TRBJ2-2
ATSGAGDTTDTQY | TRBV24-1 | many | TRBJ2-3
ASTPRGRDTQY | TRBV7-9 | once | TRBJ2-3
ASSPFLGAGELF | TRBV5-1 | - | TRBJ2-2
ASSASPQRPDTQY | TRBV9 | few | TRBJ2-3
ASSFSSFAETQY | TRBV5-1 | few | TRBJ2-5
ASSSYVGVNTEAF | TRBV5-1 | few | TRBJ1-1
ASSFGESNTQY | TRBV5-1 | - | TRBJ2-3
SAPSGAETQY | TRBV20-1 | few | TRBJ2-5
SARVQGTEAF | TRBV20-1 | many | TRBJ1-1
SARGTRKETQY | TRBV20-1 | few | TRBJ2-5
ASSLPGRNEQF | TRBV5-1 | few | TRBJ2-1
ASSPYARDRVGEQY | TRBV18 | many | TRBJ2-7
ASRGRDRGADTQY | TRBV6-1 | few | TRBJ2-3
ASSYSWGTGGNNEQF | TRBV6-5 | - | TRBJ2-1
ASSLVTDPLVAF | TRBV5-1 | - | TRBJ1-1
ASSLARAQGYT | TRBV7-9 | few | TRBJ1-2
ASTTHGKRERDTQY | TRBV3-1 | - | TRBJ2-3
ASRDRGGGSPLH | TRBV2 | few | TRBJ1-6
ASSASGAYNEQF | TRBV7-2 | many | TRBJ2-1
ASSYGLREQF | TRBV6-2/TRBV6-3 | few | TRBJ2-1
ASSLGNLYTDTQY | TRBV5-1 | few | TRBJ2-3
ASSFLGQSNQPQH | TRBV12-3/TRBV12-4 | many | TRBJ1-5
ASTDYPRSYEQY | TRBV12-3/TRBV12-4 | few | TRBJ2-7
ASRQGADTNTGELF | TRBV5-1 | - | TRBJ2-2
ASSQDAGKGNEQF | TRBV4-2 | - | TRBJ2-1